These 31 T cell receptor beta chains originate from one sample sequenced in a study of blood T cell repertoires in COVID-19. TCRdb's copy holds only in-frame clones and misses some; the assay was immunoSEQ multiplex PCR. In the table there are roughly 250,000 clones, around four fifths of which are singletons. Sequenced sample: PBMCs or T cells enriched from blood (not recorded which). The receptors were gathered from a woman between 40 and 50 years old who had been exposed to COVID-19.

Here the CDR3 DNA reads TGTGCCAGCAGTGAATATCGGGGGACCTACAATGAGCAGTTCTTC. Translating it yields CASSEYRGTYNEQFF. The gene calls are TRBV2 and TRBJ2-1; D may be TRBD2 (6 bases). The V end lost 2 bases, the J end lost 2 bases, and 10 bases lay between the germline ends. The V gene's germline CDR1 is SNHLY and CDR2 FYNNEI. The CDR3 extends over 15 amino acids. Drawing the rest from reference TRBV2 and TRBJ2-1, the complete variable domain is EPEVTQTPSHQVTQMGQEVILRCVPISNHLYFYWYRQILGQKVEFLVSFYNNEISEKSEIFDDQFSVERPDGSNFTLKIRSTKLEDSAMYFCASSEYRGTYNEQFFGPGTRLTVL.

This clone was detected only a few times. The chain uses TRBV7-9 and TRBJ1-2, with D perhaps TRBD1 (6 bases). V lost 5 bases and J 4 bases, leaving 14 bases between the germline ends. This CDR3 has 14 residues. CDR1 and CDR2 (germline): SEHNR, FQNEAQ (reference sequence). This CDR3 is CASSPRQGSYGYTF. The CDR3 nucleotides read TGTGCCAGCAGCCCCAGGCAGGGGTCCTATGGCTACACCTTC.

The chain combines TRBV5-1 with TRBJ2-3; D call uncertain. The V gene's germline CDR1 is SGHRS and CDR2 YFSETQ. V dropped 2 bases and J dropped 1 base, with 14 bases sitting between them. The CDR3 sequence is 16 residues long. CDR3 region: CASSFWVAGGTDTQYF. The DNA of the CDR3 is TGCGCCAGCAGCTTCTGGGTAGCTGGAGGCACAGATACGCAGTATTTT. The variable domain in full, with the rest retrieved from reference TRBV5-1 and TRBJ2-3, is KAGVTQTPRYLIKTRGQQVTLSCSPISGHRSVSWYQQTPGQGLQFLFEYFSETQRNKGNFPGRFSGRQFSNSRSEMNVSTLELGDSALYLCASSFWVAGGTDTQYFGPGTRLTVL.

This clone occurred a few times. This chain uses TRBV18 with TRBJ1-5; 9 nucleotides line up with TRBD1. The trim removed 4 bases at V and 4 bases at J, leaving 5 bases unmatched. The CDR3 contains 15 residues. Per the germline V gene, CDR1 is KGHSH and CDR2 is LQKENI. The DNA for the CDR3 is TGTGCCAGCTCACAGGACAGGGGTGCTAATCAGCCCCAGCATTTT. It is translated as CASSQDRGANQPQHF.

The chain uses TRBV5-1 and TRBJ1-1; 12 nucleotides agree with TRBD1. The CDR3 sequence is 16 residues long. V dropped 4 bases and J dropped 5; count of bases not matched to a gene: 9. Germline V lookup: CDR1 SGHRS, CDR2 YFSETQ. The CDR3 sequence is CASSTGTGGMRTEAFF. The CDR3 DNA reads TGCGCCAGCAGCACCGGGACAGGGGGCATGCGGACTGAAGCTTTCTTT.

The chain uses TRBV19 and TRBJ1-5; perhaps TRBD1 as D (5 bases). The CDR3 loop spans 14 amino acids. Trimming stripped 9 bases from V and 5 bases from J, with 17 bases between. From germline, CDR1 is LNHDA and CDR2 SQIVND (reference sequence). CDR3 nucleotides: TGTGCCAGCTCCACGCAGGGAGGGTATCAGCCCCAGCATTTT. Its protein is CASSTQGGYQPQHF.

This chain links TRBV11-2 with TRBJ2-5, with D tentatively TRBD1 (5 bases). This CDR3 comprises 15 residues. With 5 bases removed from V and 3 bases from J, the gap between germline ends came to 16 bases. Germline V gene data show CDR1 as SGHAT and CDR2 as FQNNGV. The CDR3 loop is CASSKGQFREETQYF. The CDR3, as DNA: TGTGCCAGCAGCAAAGGACAATTCAGGGAAGAGACCCAGTACTTC.

The CDR3 sequence: CASSRGGQNTEAFF. For the CDR3, the DNA is TGTGCCAGCAGCCGCGGGGGACAGAACACTGAAGCTTTCTTT. The V gene is TRBV9, the J gene TRBJ1-1, with D possibly being TRBD1 (6 bases). CDR1 and CDR2 from the germline V gene are SGDLS and YYNGEE. CDR3 length: 14 amino acids. V was trimmed by 4 bases and J by 1 base, leaving 11 bases between them.

The chain recombines TRBV20-1 with TRBJ1-1; possibly TRBD1 for D (5 bases). Trimming removed 3 bases from V and 2 bases from J, with 13 bases in between. CDR1 and CDR2 (germline): DFQATT, SNEGSKA (reference sequence). This CDR3 contains 14 residues. The CDR3 protein is CSASLRGINTEAFF. The CDR3 DNA sequence: TGCAGTGCTAGTCTTCGGGGGATTAACACTGAAGCTTTCTTT.

V is TRBV12-1 and J is TRBJ1-5; TRBD1 was called by the table and not checked on the DNA. TRBV12-1 is a recognized pseudogene. CDR3 length equals 15 residues. DNA for the CDR3: TGTGCCAGCAGCTTCGGGACAGATAGCAATCAGCCCCAGCATTTT. Protein product: CASSFGTDSNQPQHF.

V gene TRBV5-4 combines with J gene TRBJ2-6, with a tentative D call TRBD2 (6 bases). This CDR3 is 15 amino acids long. Trimming removed 4 bases at V and 2 bases at J, with 10 bases between. The germline gives CDR1 SGHNT, CDR2 YYREEE (reference sequence). This CDR3 is CASSLPGAGANVLTF. The CDR3 DNA is TGTGCCAGCAGCCTGCCGGGGGCTGGGGCCAACGTCCTGACTTTC.

V is TRBV7-9 and J is TRBJ2-1, with 14 nucleotides matching TRBD2. The CDR3 spans 19 residues. V gave up 2 bases and J gave up 0 bases; unmatched junction bases: 6. The germline CDR1 and CDR2 sequences are SEHNR and FQNEAQ (reference sequence). In DNA form, the CDR3 reads TGTGCCAGCAGCTTAACTGGGACTAGCGGGAGAGGCTCCTACAATGAGCAGTTCTTC. It is translated as CASSLTGTSGRGSYNEQFF.

The chain recombines TRBV7-2 with TRBJ2-3; D unresolved. The CDR3 totals 13 residues. Per germline, CDR1 SGHTA and CDR2 FQGNSA. V lost 4 bases, J lost 2 bases, and 7 bases lay in between. CDR3 sequence: CASSSLLTDTQYF. The CDR3, as DNA: TGTGCCAGCAGCTCCCTACTCACAGATACGCAGTATTTT.

The rearrangement uses TRBV2 and TRBJ1-5; 7 bases are shared with TRBD1. Losses at the gene ends were 6 bases for V and 0 bases for J; bases not matched to a gene: 8. Germline assignment: CDR1 SNHLY and CDR2 FYNNEI. The CDR3 is 16 amino acids. In DNA, the CDR3 is TGTGCCAGCAGGAAAGAACAGGGGTATAGCAATCAGCCCCAGCATTTT. Encoded protein: CASRKEQGYSNQPQHF.

V is TRBV28 and J is TRBJ1-2; 8 nucleotides match TRBD1. Germline lookup yields CDR1 MDHEN and CDR2 SYDVKM. There are 14 residues in the CDR3. Trimming removed 5 bases from V and 3 bases from J; junction bases left unmatched: 5. In DNA, the CDR3 is TGTGCCAGCAGTCGACAACAGGGGGACTATGGCTACACCTTC. This translates into CASSRQQGDYGYTF.

This clone was seen only once. V and J are TRBV9 and TRBJ1-1; perhaps TRBD1 as D (5 bases). The CDR3 loop spans 13 amino acids. Germline assignment: CDR1 SGDLS and CDR2 YYNGEE. The V end lost 3 bases, the J end lost 5 bases, and 11 bases lay between the germline ends. This chain's CDR3 is CASSARQLTEAFF. CDR3 in DNA: TGTGCCAGCAGCGCCAGACAGTTGACTGAAGCTTTCTTT.

The chain employs TRBV9 and TRBJ1-3; D remains unclear. This CDR3 region has 15 residues. Trimming shortened V by 3 bases and J by 0 bases, and 10 bases separated the two germline ends. Per the germline V gene, CDR1 is SGDLS and CDR2 is YYNGEE. The CDR3 nucleotides read TGTGCCAGCAGCGCGGGTCGCTTCTCTGGAAACACCATATATTTT. This translates into CASSAGRFSGNTIYF.

This clone is a singleton in its sample. This sequence joins TRBV4-1 and TRBJ1-2; TRBD1 matches 7 bases. The CDR3 extends over 13 amino acids. Losses at the gene ends were 2 bases for V and 6 bases for J; bases not matched to a gene: 3. Germline V gene lookup returns CDR1 MGHRA and CDR2 YSYEKL. The chain's CDR3 is CASSQQGVDGYTF. CDR3 nucleotides: TGCGCCAGCAGCCAACAGGGGGTGGATGGCTACACCTTC.

The V call is TRBV19, the J call TRBJ2-7, with D possibly TRBD2 on 5 matching bases. The V and J ends lost 3 bases and 3 bases respectively, with 12 bases between them. Germline V lookup: CDR1 LNHDA, CDR2 SQIVND (reference sequence). The CDR3 runs 14 residues. The CDR3 loop reads CASSISDTLYEQYF. For the CDR3, the DNA is TGTGCCAGTAGTATTAGCGACACACTCTACGAGCAGTACTTC.

The J gene is TRBJ1-5, the V gene TRBV29-1; tentatively, D is TRBD1 (5 bases). CDR3 length: 13 residues. CDR1 is SQVTM and CDR2 is ANQGSEA in the germline V gene. V gave up 6 bases and J gave up 7 bases, with 16 bases separating them. CDR3 region: CSVQLGGLQPQHF. Written as DNA, the CDR3 is TGCAGCGTCCAGCTGGGGGGTTTGCAGCCCCAGCATTTT.

V and J are TRBV18 and TRBJ1-1; 11 nucleotides align to TRBD1. The V gene's germline CDR1 is KGHSH and CDR2 LQKENI. The CDR3 totals 15 residues. V shed 3 bases and J 11 bases; nucleotides not matched to a gene: 11. CDR3 nucleotides: TGTGCCAGCTCACCCGGACAGGGGGCTTTCGGGGGGGCTTTCTTT. It specifies CASSPGQGAFGGAFF.

The gene calls are TRBV6-5 and TRBJ1-3; D gene unclear. The CDR3 contains 15 residues. Trimming cost V 8 bases and J 2 bases, with 16 bases left between them. Germline V gene sequence: CDR1 MNHEY, CDR2 SVGAGI. DNA of the CDR3: TGTGCCAGCGCGTTAAAGTCCGAGACTGGAAACACCATATATTTT. It codes for CASALKSETGNTIYF.

V is TRBV19 and J is TRBJ2-2, with a tentative D call TRBD1 (5 bases). Trimming removed 5 bases from V and 2 bases from J, with 9 bases in between. Germline V lookup: CDR1 LNHDA, CDR2 SQIVND (reference sequence). This CDR3 region has 14 residues. In DNA, the CDR3 is TGTGCCAGTAGTCGGCAGGGTAACACCGGGGAGCTGTTTTTT. Its protein is CASSRQGNTGELFF.

This chain joins TRBV9 and TRBJ2-1; D is uncertain. Trimming took 0 bases from V and 0 from J, leaving 10 bases between them. CDR1 is SGDLS and CDR2 is YYNGEE in the germline V gene. This CDR3 has 16 amino acids. In nucleotides, the CDR3 is TGTGCCAGCAGCGTAGGGTCGGCTAGCTCCTACAATGAGCAGTTCTTC. Residues: CASSVGSASSYNEQFF.

This chain connects TRBV19 to TRBJ2-1; 10 nucleotides line up with TRBD1. The V segment lost 4 bases and the J segment 1 base; nucleotides outside the gene matches: 7. The germline gives CDR1 LNHDA, CDR2 SQIVND (reference sequence). CDR3 length: 17 amino acids. CDR3 amino acids: CASSRGQGIVSYNEQFF. In DNA form, the CDR3 reads TGTGCCAGTAGTAGGGGACAGGGGATCGTGTCCTACAATGAGCAGTTCTTC.

The gene calls are TRBV12-3 or TRBV12-4 and TRBJ1-3; D gene uncertain. V was cut by 6 bases and J by 4 bases, with 7 bases left in between. This CDR3 has 12 residues. CDR3 in amino acids: CASSPPGNTIYF. In nucleotides, the CDR3 is TGTGCCAGCAGCCCCCCAGGAAACACCATATATTTT.

The V and J genes are TRBV28 and TRBJ1-2; D is unresolved. There are 15 residues in the CDR3. V was shortened by 6 bases and J by 2 bases, with 16 bases between the two germline ends. The germline V gene encodes CDR1 MDHEN and CDR2 SYDVKM. CDR3 sequence: CASSSQSPGNYGYTF. The CDR3 DNA is TGTGCCAGCAGCTCCCAAAGCCCCGGGAACTATGGCTACACCTTC.

This sequence joins TRBV19 and TRBJ2-3; possibly TRBD2 for D (6 bases). The V end was cut by 3 bases, the J end by 2 bases, with 12 bases between. CDR1 and CDR2 (germline): LNHDA, SQIVND (reference sequence). The CDR3 runs 15 residues. The CDR3 region is CASSMFSGATDTQYF. The CDR3 bases are TGTGCCAGTAGTATGTTTAGCGGAGCCACAGATACGCAGTATTTT.

The chain employs TRBV15 and TRBJ1-5; D possibly corresponds to TRBD1 (6 bases). The CDR3 totals 14 residues. Germline V gene lookup returns CDR1 LNHNV and CDR2 YYDKDF (reference sequence). V was shortened by 3 bases and J by 1 base, with 7 bases between the two germline ends. The DNA for the CDR3 is TGTGCCACCAGCAGGCAGGGGAGCAATCAGCCCCAGCATTTT. Translating it yields CATSRQGSNQPQHF.

The chain combines TRBV14 with TRBJ2-1; 16 bases align to TRBD2. The J segment lost 12 bases and the V segment lost 4 bases, leaving 6 bases of the junction unmatched. Germline V CDR1 and CDR2: SGHDN, FVKESK. This CDR3 is 15 amino acids long. The CDR3 DNA is TGTGCCAGCAGCCCCGGGACTAGCGGGGGGGCCCGGCAGTTCTTC. Translating it yields CASSPGTSGGARQFF.

This chain connects TRBV5-4 to TRBJ1-1, with D possibly TRBD1 on 6 matching bases. The CDR3 runs 14 residues. Trimming took 0 bases from V and 0 from J, leaving 6 bases between them. The V gene's germline CDR1 is SGHNT and CDR2 YYREEE (reference sequence). CDR3 sequence: CASSLGGLNTEAFF. CDR3 in DNA: TGTGCCAGCAGCTTGGGGGGGCTGAACACTGAAGCTTTCTTT.